Sequencing of this TCR beta chain was carried out in a study of OX40 agonist ivuxolimab in advanced cancers. Turning to the overall study: Ivuxolimab was an agonistic, fully human IgG2 monoclonal antibody directed against OX40 (CD134), a costimulatory receptor. Intravenous ivuxolimab was administered to patients every 2 weeks at six dose levels: 0.01, 0.1, 0.3, 1.5, 3 and 10 mg/kg. Of the approximately 50 dose-escalation patients, hepatocellular carcinoma was present in some 19, melanoma in around 15, renal cell carcinoma in 9 and head and neck cancer in 9. The dose-escalation cohort was 82.7% male with a mean age of about 60 years, ranging from about 23 to 85. Prior anti-PD-1, anti-PD-L1 or anti-CTLA-4 therapy was permitted, and 35% to 40% of dose-escalation patients had received checkpoint inhibitors. Three dose-escalation patients achieved partial responses, one with hepatocellular carcinoma and two with cutaneous melanoma. Peripheral TCRbeta sequencing was intended to test whether TCR sequence diversity was altered and clonal T-cell expansion was caused by ivuxolimab. The paper describes the monotherapy dose-escalation part (N of about 47 patients) of the phase I trial of ivuxolimab.

Patients with autoimmune disease history or receiving systemic immunosuppression were excluded from the trial. Peripheral blood for TCR sequencing was collected from all dose cohorts at baseline, on cycle 4 day 1, and on cycle 7 day 1. Samples came from an open-label, multicenter, first-in-human phase I dose-escalation trial of ivuxolimab. Adults with locally advanced or metastatic head and neck squamous cell, hepatocellular, melanoma or renal cell carcinoma were enrolled in the trial. Before TCR sequencing, CD4+ T cells and CD8+ T cells from peripheral blood were sorted into separate populations. Genomic DNA was isolated from the sorted cells so that the TCRbeta CDR3 region could be sequenced. TCRbeta CDR3 regions were sequenced using the immunoSEQ Assay. TCRdb's version of the immuneACCESS table is confined to in-frame rearrangements and falls short of the full clone set. An unresolved V gene accounts for under half of the shortfall where checked; the remainder is of unknown origin. Present in this sample are roughly 58,000 clones, over 85% of which were seen just once. Under 20% of the sample is in the top ten clones.

A note on this clone: Its antigen remains undetermined. No base quality information exists; no much larger clone differs at one position.

For CDR1 and CDR2, the germline V gene lists SGHTA and FQGNSA. V sheds 3 bases and J sheds 8 bases, leaving 23 bases between their ends. Its CDR3 holds 17 amino acids, cysteine through phenylalanine. Of all the DNA, just the CDR3 is kept, 51 bases in frame from base 1. Study-wide conclusions, independent of this receptor: At doses of 0.1 to 3.0 mg/kg, clonal expansion of both CD4+ and CD8+ blood T cells was observed from baseline to week 6. Low levels of normalized T-cell clonal expansion were also seen in some patients who did not respond. Which antigens the clonally expanded peripheral T cells were specific for was not determined. Partial responders in the 0.1-3.0 mg/kg groups had among the lowest normalized peripheral clonal expansion, especially among CD8+ T cells. After ivuxolimab, expanded clones were on average more numerous among CD8+ T cells than among CD4+ T cells.

This specimen consisted of CD4+ or CD8+ T cells sorted from blood, obtained in a trial of the OX40 agonist ivuxolimab. The sequence is built from TRBV7-2 and TRBJ2-1; the D gene could be TRBD1 or TRBD2, each one agreeing over 5 bases. This TCR was recovered from an adult with an advanced solid tumor such as melanoma, head and neck, liver or kidney cancer. The DNA reads as follows: TGTGCCAGCAGCTTCTTAGGCCGGGACCCCGCCTGGGATGAGCAGTTCTTC. This codes for CASSFLGRDPAWDEQFF.